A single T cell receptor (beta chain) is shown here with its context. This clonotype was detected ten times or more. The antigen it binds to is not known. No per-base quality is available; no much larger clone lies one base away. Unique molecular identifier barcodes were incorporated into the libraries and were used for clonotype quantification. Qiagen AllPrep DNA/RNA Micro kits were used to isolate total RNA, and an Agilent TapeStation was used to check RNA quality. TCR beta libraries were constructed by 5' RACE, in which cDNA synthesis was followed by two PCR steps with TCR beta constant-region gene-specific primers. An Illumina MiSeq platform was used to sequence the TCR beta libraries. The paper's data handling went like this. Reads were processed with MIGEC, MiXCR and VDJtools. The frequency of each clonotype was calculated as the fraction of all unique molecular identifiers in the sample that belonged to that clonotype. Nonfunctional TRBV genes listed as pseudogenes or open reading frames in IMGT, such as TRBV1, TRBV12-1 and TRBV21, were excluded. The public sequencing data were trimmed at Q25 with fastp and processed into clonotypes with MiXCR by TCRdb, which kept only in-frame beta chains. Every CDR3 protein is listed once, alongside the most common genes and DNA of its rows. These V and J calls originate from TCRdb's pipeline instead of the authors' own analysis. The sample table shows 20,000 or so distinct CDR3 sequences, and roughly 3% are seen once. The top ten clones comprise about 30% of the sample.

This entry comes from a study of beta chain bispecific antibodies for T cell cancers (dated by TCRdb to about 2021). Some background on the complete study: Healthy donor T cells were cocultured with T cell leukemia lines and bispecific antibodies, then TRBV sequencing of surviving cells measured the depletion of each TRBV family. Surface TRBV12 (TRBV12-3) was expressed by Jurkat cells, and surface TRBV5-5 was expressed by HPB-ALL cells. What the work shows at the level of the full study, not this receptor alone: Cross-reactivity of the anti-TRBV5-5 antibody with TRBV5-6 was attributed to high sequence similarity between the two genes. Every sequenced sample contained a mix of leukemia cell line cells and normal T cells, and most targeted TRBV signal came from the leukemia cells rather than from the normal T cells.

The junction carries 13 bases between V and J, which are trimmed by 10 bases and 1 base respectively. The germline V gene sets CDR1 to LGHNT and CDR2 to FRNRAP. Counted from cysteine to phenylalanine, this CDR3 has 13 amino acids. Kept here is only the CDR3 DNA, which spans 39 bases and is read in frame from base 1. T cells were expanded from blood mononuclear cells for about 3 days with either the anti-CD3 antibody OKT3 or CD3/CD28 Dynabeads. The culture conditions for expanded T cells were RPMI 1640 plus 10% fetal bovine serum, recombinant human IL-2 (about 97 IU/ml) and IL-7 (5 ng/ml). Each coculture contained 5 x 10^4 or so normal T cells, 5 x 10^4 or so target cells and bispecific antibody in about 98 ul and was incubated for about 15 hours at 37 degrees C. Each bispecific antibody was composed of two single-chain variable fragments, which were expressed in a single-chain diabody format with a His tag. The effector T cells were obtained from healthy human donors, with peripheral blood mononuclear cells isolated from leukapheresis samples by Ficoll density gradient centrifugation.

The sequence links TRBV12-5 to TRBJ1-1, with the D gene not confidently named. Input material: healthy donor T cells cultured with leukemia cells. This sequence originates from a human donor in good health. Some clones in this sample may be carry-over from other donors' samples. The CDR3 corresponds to CATASRGNTEAFF. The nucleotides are TGTGCTACGGCCTCTCGGGGGAACACTGAAGCTTTCTTT.